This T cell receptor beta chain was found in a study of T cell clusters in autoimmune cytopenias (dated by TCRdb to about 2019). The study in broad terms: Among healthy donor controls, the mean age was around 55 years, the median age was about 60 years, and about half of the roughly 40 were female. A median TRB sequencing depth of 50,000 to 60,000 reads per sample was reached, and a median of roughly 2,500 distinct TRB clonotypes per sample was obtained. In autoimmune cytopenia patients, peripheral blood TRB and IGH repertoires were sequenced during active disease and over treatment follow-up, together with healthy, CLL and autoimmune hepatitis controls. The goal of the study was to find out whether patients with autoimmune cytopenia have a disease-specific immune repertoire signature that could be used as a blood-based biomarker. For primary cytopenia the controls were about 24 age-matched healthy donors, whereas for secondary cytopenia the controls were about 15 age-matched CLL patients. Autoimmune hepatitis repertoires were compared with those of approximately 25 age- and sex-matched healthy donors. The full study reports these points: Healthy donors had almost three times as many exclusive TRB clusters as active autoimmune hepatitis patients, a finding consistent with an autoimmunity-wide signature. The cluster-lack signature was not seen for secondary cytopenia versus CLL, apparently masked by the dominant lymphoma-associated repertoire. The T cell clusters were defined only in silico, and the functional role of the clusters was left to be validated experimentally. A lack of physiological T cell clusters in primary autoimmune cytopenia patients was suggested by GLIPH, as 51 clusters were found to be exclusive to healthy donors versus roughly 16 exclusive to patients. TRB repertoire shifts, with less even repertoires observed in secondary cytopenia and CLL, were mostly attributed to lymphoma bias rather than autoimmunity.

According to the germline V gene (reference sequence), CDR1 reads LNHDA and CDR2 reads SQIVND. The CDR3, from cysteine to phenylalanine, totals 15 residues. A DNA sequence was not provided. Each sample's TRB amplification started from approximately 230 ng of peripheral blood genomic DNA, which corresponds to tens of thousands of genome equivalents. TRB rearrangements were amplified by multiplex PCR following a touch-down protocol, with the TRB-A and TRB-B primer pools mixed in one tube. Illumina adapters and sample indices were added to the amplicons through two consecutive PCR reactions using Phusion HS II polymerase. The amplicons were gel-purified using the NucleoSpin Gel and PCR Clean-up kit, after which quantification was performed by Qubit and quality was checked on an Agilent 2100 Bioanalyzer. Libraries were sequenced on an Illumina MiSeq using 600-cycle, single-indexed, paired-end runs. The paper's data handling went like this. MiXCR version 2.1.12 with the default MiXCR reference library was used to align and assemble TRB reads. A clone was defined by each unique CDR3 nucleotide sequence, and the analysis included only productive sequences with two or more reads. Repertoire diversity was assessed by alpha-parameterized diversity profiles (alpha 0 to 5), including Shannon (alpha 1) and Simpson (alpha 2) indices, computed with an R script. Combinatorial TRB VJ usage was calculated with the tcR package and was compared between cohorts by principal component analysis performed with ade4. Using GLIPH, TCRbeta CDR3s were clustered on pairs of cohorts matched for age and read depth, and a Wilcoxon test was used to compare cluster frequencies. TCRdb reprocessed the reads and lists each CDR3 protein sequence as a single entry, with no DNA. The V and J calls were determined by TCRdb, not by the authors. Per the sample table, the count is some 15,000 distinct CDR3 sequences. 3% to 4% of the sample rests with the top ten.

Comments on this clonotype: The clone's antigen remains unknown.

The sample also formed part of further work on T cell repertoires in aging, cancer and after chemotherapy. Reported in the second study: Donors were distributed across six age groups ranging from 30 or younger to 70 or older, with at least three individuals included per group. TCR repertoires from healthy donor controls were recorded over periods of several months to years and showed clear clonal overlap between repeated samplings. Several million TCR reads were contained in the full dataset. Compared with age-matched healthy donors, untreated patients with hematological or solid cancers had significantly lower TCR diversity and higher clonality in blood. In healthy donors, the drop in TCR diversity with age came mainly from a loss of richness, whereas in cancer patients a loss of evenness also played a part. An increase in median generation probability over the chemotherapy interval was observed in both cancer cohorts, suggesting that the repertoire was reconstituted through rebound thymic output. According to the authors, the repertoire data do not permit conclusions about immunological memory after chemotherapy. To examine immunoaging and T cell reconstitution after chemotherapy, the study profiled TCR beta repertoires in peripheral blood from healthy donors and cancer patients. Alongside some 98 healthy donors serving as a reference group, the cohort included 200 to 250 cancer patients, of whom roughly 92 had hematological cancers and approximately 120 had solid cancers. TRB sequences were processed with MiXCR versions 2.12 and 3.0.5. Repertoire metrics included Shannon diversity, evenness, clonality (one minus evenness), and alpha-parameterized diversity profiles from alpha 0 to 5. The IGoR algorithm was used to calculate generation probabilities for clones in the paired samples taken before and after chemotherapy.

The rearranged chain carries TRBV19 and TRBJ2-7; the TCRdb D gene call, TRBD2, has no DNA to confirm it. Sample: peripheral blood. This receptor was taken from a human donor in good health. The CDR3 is CASMALTTALGEQYF.